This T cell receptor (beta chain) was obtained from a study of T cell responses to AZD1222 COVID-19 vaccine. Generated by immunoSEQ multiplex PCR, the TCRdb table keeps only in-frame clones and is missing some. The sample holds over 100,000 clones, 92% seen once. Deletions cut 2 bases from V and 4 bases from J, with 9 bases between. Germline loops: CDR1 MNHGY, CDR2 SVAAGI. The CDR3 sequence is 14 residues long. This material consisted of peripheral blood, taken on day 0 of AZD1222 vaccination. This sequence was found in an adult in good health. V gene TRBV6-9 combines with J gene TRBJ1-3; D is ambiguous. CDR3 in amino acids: CASSYKDKGNTIYF. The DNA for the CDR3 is TGTGCCAGCAGTTATAAAGATAAGGGAAACACCATATATTTT.